A single sample gave rise to the 15 T cell receptor beta chains below, sequenced in a study of T cell responses to AZD1222 COVID-19 vaccine. Here immunoSEQ multiplex PCR was the method, and the copy in TCRdb shows in-frame clones only, minus some. Among about 120,000 clones listed, 80% to 90% were seen once. Specimen: peripheral blood, collected 28 days after the second AZD1222 dose. These receptor sequences come from an adult who received the AZD1222 COVID-19 vaccine.

CDR3 nucleotides: TGTGCCAGTAGTATAGATACTCTCAAAGGGGCAAACACTGAAGCTTTCTTT. It translates to CASSIDTLKGANTEAFF. J is TRBJ1-1 and V is TRBV19; a weak D match, TRBD1 (5 bases). Germline assignment: CDR1 LNHDA and CDR2 SQIVND (reference sequence). The CDR3 is 17 residues long. V was clipped by 0 bases and J by 2 bases, with 16 bases between them.

V usage is TRBV5-1 and J usage is TRBJ2-1; D unclear. Trimming took off 1 base at V and 10 bases at J, with 9 bases between the two ends. The CDR3 consists of 12 residues. Germline V lookup: CDR1 SGHRS, CDR2 YFSETQ. This CDR3 is CASSLLAGEQFF. CDR3 sequence (DNA): TGCGCCAGCAGCTTGCTCGCCGGAGAGCAGTTCTTC.

The CDR3 here is CASLSHRASGYTF. The CDR3 DNA follows: TGCGCCAGCCTTAGCCACAGGGCTAGTGGCTACACCTTC. This sequence joins TRBV10-2 and TRBJ1-2; possible D gene TRBD1, 6 bases. Deletions cut 8 bases from V and 7 bases from J, with 17 bases between. The germline V gene encodes CDR1 WSHSY and CDR2 SAAADI. The CDR3 covers 13 residues.

The chain couples TRBV27 to TRBJ2-1; TRBD2 might be the D (5 bases). The germline V gene encodes CDR1 MNHEY and CDR2 SMNVEV (reference sequence). This CDR3 has 13 amino acids. Between the trimmed V and J ends, which lost 2 bases and 8 bases, there was a span of 10 bases. As DNA, the CDR3 is TGTGCCAGCAGTTTAGAGAGCGGCTATGAGCAGTTCTTC. Translated, it gives CASSLESGYEQFF.

For the CDR3, the DNA is TGTGCCAGCAGTTTTCTGGGGGGTGCCCTCCACTTT. It is translated as CASSFLGGALHF. This chain uses TRBV28 with TRBJ1-6; the D gene is possibly TRBD1 (5 bases). Germline CDR1 and CDR2: MDHEN and SYDVKM. The CDR3 has 12 amino acids. Trimming stripped 3 bases from V and 14 bases from J, with 11 bases between.

The V gene is TRBV29-1, the J gene TRBJ2-2; 8 bases fit TRBD2. This CDR3 comprises 13 residues. Germline V gene lookup returns CDR1 SQVTM and CDR2 ANQGSEA. After removal of 4 bases from V and 6 bases from J, the junction contained 4 bases not matched to a gene. CDR3 sequence: CSVATSVAGELFF. Here the CDR3 DNA reads TGCAGCGTTGCGACTAGCGTTGCCGGGGAGCTGTTTTTT.

The V call is TRBV24-1, the J call TRBJ2-2, with TRBD1 matching 10 bases. This CDR3 is 17 amino acids long. Germline V lookup: CDR1 KGHDR, CDR2 SFDVKD. V shed 3 bases, J shed 7 bases, and the junction held 10 bases outside the gene matches. The DNA for the CDR3 is TGTGCCACCAGTGATGAATCGAGACAGGGGGCGGGCGGGGAGCTGTTTTTT. This gives the protein CATSDESRQGAGGELFF.

The CDR3: CAGPFGGLLVPDTQYF. Here the CDR3 DNA reads TGTGCCGGACCCTTTGGGGGGCTGCTCGTTCCAGATACGCAGTATTTT. This chain joins TRBV2 and TRBJ2-3; D may correspond to TRBD1 or TRBD2 (6 bases each). The V end lost 11 bases, the J end lost 4 bases, and 25 bases lay between the germline ends. Germline V gene lookup returns CDR1 SNHLY and CDR2 FYNNEI. This CDR3 is 16 amino acids long.

J is TRBJ2-7 and V is TRBV11-3; perhaps TRBD2 as D (6 bases). Germline CDR1 reads SGHNT; CDR2 reads YENEEA. Trimming pared 8 bases from V and 2 bases from J, leaving 13 bases between. The CDR3 sequence is 13 residues long. CDR3 in DNA: TGTGCCAGCGGTCCCCGACTAGCCTACGAGCAGTACTTC. Residues: CASGPRLAYEQYF.

The V gene is TRBV5-6, the J gene TRBJ1-4; 7 bases map to TRBD1. This CDR3 has 12 residues. V lost 10 bases and J lost 8; bases outside the gene matches: 8. Germline V gene sequence: CDR1 SGHDT, CDR2 YYEEEE. The CDR3 is CASAQGGEKLFF. CDR3 nucleotides: TGTGCCTCCGCGCAGGGGGGAGAAAAACTGTTTTTT.

The chain carries TRBV4-3 and TRBJ1-2, with D hard to call. The ends were cut back, 0 bases at V and 1 base at J, with 9 bases in the middle. CDR1 and CDR2 (germline): LGHNA, YSLEER. CDR3 length: 15 residues. CDR3 in DNA: TGCGCCAGCAGCCAAGATCTGGCGGTTAACTATGGCTACACCTTC. Translating gives CASSQDLAVNYGYTF.

The rearrangement links TRBV5-5 to TRBJ1-1, with 10 positions matching TRBD1. CDR1 SGHKS and CDR2 YYEKEE come from the germline V gene (reference sequence). This CDR3 contains 17 residues. Unmatched junction bases numbered 8, after V lost 3 bases and J lost 0 bases. The CDR3, as DNA: TGTGCCAGCAGCTGGACCGGGACAGGGGCGTTGAACACTGAAGCTTTCTTT. Its translation is CASSWTGTGALNTEAFF. The variable domain in full, completed from reference TRBV5-5 and TRBJ1-1, reads DAGVTQSPTHLIKTRGQQVTLRCSPISGHKSVSWYQQVLGQGPQFIFQYYEKEERGRGNFPDRFSARQFPNYSSELNVNALLLGDSALYLCASSWTGTGALNTEAFFGQGTRLTVV.

This clone was counted once. The rearrangement joins TRBV4-1 to TRBJ1-1; 10 bases fit TRBD1. This CDR3 spans 15 amino acids. CDR1 and CDR2 (germline): MGHRA, YSYEKL. The J segment lost 5 bases and the V segment lost 3 bases, leaving 6 bases of the junction unmatched. The CDR3 DNA is TGCGCCAGCAGCCATGGAGGGACAGGGGAAACTGAAGCTTTCTTT. The encoded protein is CASSHGGTGETEAFF.

The V gene is TRBV4-3, the J gene TRBJ1-5; perhaps TRBD1 as D (5 bases). This CDR3 has 16 residues. V lost 4 bases, J lost 0 bases, and 13 bases lay in between. Germline V CDR1 and CDR2: LGHNA, YSLEER. CDR3 nucleotide sequence: TGCGCCAGCAGCCTCCGGTGGGGCAATAGCAATCAGCCCCAGCATTTT. Encoded protein: CASSLRWGNSNQPQHF.

V usage is TRBV3-1 (or the pseudogene TRBV3-2) and J usage is TRBJ2-3; TRBD2 aligns across 10 bases. The germline gives CDR1 LGHDT, CDR2 YNNKEL (reference sequence). Unmatched junction bases numbered 15, after V lost 3 bases and J lost 9 bases. This CDR3 has 17 amino acids. CDR3 nucleotides: TGTGCCAGCAGCCATGGCCCGGTGAGCGGGAGGGGGCGGACGCAGTATTTT. Residues: CASSHGPVSGRGRTQYF.